This TCR beta chain was recorded in a study of T cells in women clearing cervical HPV infection. Whole-study context: Controls' single incident HPV16 infection cleared within 12 months without precancer.

CDR3 length: 14 amino acids. Germline-derived CDR1 and CDR2 are LNHDA and SQIVND (reference sequence). Trimming left V 7 bases short and J 2 bases short, with 13 bases between. On this clone itself: Its antigen remains unidentified. The read ends 3 residues early relative to the CDR3; the germline J gene fills the gap.

TCRdb's copy holds only in-frame clones and misses some; the assay was immunoSEQ multiplex PCR. The sample's table shows 25,000 to 35,000 clones. Findings and caveats of the study: Cases and controls were distinguished at AUC 0.83 by richness and V genes. CIN3+ cases had significantly higher TCR richness than controls; evenness did not differ.

The specimen was blood buffy coat. This sequence originates from a woman between 18 and 75 years old with a cervical HPV16 infection that either progressed to CIN3+ or cleared (not recorded which). The chain combines TRBV19 with TRBJ2-3; tentatively, D is TRBD2 (7 bases). CDR3 sequence: CASNMRGPTDTQYF. Partial CDR3 DNA: TGTGCCAGTAACATGCGGGGGCCCACAGATACG. Variable domain in full (rest from reference TRBV19 and TRBJ2-3): DGGITQSPKYLFRKEGQNVTLSCEQNLNHDAMYWYRQDPGQGLRLIYYSQIVNDFQKGDIAEGYSVSREKKESFPLTVTSAQKNPTAFYLCASNMRGPTDTQYFGPGTRLTVL.